The clone carrying this T cell receptor (beta chain) was recorded at least ten times. Its antigen is not known. This sample was taken from a study of T cells after yellow fever vaccination. Study observations and caveats: Clonotypes found in both CD4 and CD8 compartments made up a small share. Repertoires obtained by FACS sorting could include abundant clonotypes that entered as contaminants from the bulk population.

CDR3 length: 14 amino acids. Trimming removed 4 bases at V and 10 bases at J, with 21 bases between. Germline-derived CDR1 and CDR2 are SGHRS and YFSETQ. TCRdb itself ran the 5' RACE reads through MiXCR, one entry per CDR3 protein. The table has around 110,000 distinct CDR3 sequences, 7% to 8.5% seen once. The origin of this receptor is a man aged 25-40 years who received the YFV17D yellow fever vaccine. The chain carries TRBV5-1 and TRBJ2-7; D tentatively fits TRBD1 or TRBD2 (5 bases each). The starting material was CD8+ T cells sorted from PBMCs, obtained 45 days after the yellow fever booster vaccination. CDR3 DNA: TGCGCCAGCAGCCGTGGTCGAGGGGACCCTTTACAGTACTTC. It codes for CASSRGRGDPLQYF.